This T cell receptor beta chain was found in a study of T cell repertoires in cytomegalovirus infection. Study-wide points: HLA-C-restricted CMV clonotypes gave the most frequent clonotype in two of eight donors. Individuals carrying CMV plus the relevant HLA were identified by cumulative frequency of public TCR beta families.

Trimming removed 5 bases at V and 2 bases at J, with 22 bases between. The CDR3 is made up of 17 amino acids. CDR1 and CDR2 (germline): SEHNR, FQNEAQ (reference sequence). TCRdb used MiXCR to reprocess the reads, holding one entry per CDR3 protein. The repertoire includes fewer than 550,000 distinct CDR3 sequences, about 15% of them detected once, and roughly a quarter sits in the top ten. There are many counts of this clonotype. Antigen specificity is unknown. The rearrangement joins TRBV7-9 to TRBJ2-7; TRBD2 might be the D (5 bases). The clonotype comes from a human donor in good health (CMV status not recorded). Some clones in this sample may be carry-over from other donors' samples. Sequences were obtained from CD8+ T cells from PBMCs. CDR3 DNA: TGTGCCAGCAGCCAAAACCAGAGAGGGCGACTAACCTACGAGCAGTACTTC. This sequence encodes CASSQNQRGRLTYEQYF.